These 23 T cell receptor beta chains were all obtained from the same sample, sequenced in a study of T cell repertoires in cytomegalovirus infection (dated by TCRdb to about 2019). Sequencing relied on an Illumina HiSeq 1500. The public reads were reprocessed in TCRdb via fastp at Q25 and MiXCR, keeping in-frame beta chains. Rows merge per CDR3 protein into single entries with the most common DNA and genes. Here the sample has fewer than 550,000 distinct CDR3 sequences; about 15% occur a single time. Roughly a quarter of the sample lies in the top ten. The sequencing input was CD8+ T cells from PBMCs. The receptors derive from a human donor in good health (CMV status not recorded). Some clones in this sample may be carry-over from other donors' samples.

This clonotype appeared many times. The chain carries TRBV12-3 or TRBV12-4 and TRBJ1-2; D is uncertain. The CDR3 has 13 amino acids. Between the trimmed V and J ends, which lost 6 bases and 4 bases, there was a span of 12 bases. This CDR3 reads CASRTSTGYGYTF. CDR3 nucleotides: TGTGCCAGCAGGACCTCGACGGGCTATGGCTACACCTTC.

This clonotype was detected ten times or more. The chain uses TRBV7-6 and TRBJ2-1; D remains ambiguous. The CDR3 has 13 residues. Per the germline V gene, CDR1 is SGHVS and CDR2 is FNYEAQ. Trimming removed 1 base from V and 3 bases from J, with 4 bases in between. Here the CDR3 DNA reads TGTGCCAGCAGCTTAGTACTCTACAATGAGCAGTTCTTC. Translating gives CASSLVLYNEQFF.

About this clonotype itself: A read error is possible here, since a much larger clone lies one base away. The rearrangement links TRBV10-3 to TRBJ2-7; unclear D gene. The germline gives CDR1 ENHRY, CDR2 SYGVKD. Trimming removed 6 bases at V and 0 bases at J, with 6 bases between. The CDR3 loop spans 12 amino acids. The chain's CDR3 is CAIRDGSYEQYF. The CDR3 DNA follows: TGTGCCATCAGGGACGGCTCCTACGAGCAGTACTTC.

V is TRBV11-2 and J is TRBJ2-7; TRBD1 might be the D (5 bases). The CDR3 extends over 14 amino acids. The V gene lost 7 bases and the J gene lost 0 bases, with 13 bases spanning the gap. Germline V lookup: CDR1 SGHAT, CDR2 FQNNGV. DNA of the CDR3: TGTGCCAGCACCTTGGGGCATATCTCCTACGAGCAGTACTTC. Its protein product is CASTLGHISYEQYF.

This clonotype was detected many times. The V and J genes are TRBV7-9 and TRBJ2-1, with D unresolved. The V and J ends lost 0 bases and 6 bases respectively, with 9 bases between them. From germline, CDR1 is SEHNR and CDR2 FQNEAQ (reference sequence). This CDR3 spans 14 amino acids. In DNA form, the CDR3 reads TGTGCCAGCAGCTTAGCGGGGTGGACCAATGAGCAGTTCTTC. Protein sequence: CASSLAGWTNEQFF.

Regarding this clonotype: Given a much more abundant clone one base away, this may be a read error. The CDR3 spells CASSLVGATGELSF. The DNA for the CDR3 is TGTGCCAGCAGCTTAGTGGGGGCAACCGGGGAGCTGTCTTTT. This rearrangement joins TRBV7-2 to TRBJ2-2, with a weak D call TRBD1 (6 bases). The length of the CDR3 is 14 residues. The germline V gene encodes CDR1 SGHTA and CDR2 FQGNSA.

V usage is TRBV2 and J usage is TRBJ1-2; D is unclear. Germline lookup yields CDR1 SNHLY and CDR2 FYNNEI. CDR3 length: 13 residues. V was clipped by 7 bases and J by 5 bases, with 14 bases between them. In DNA form, the CDR3 reads TGTGCCAGCACTAAGGAGGTACCTTATGGCTACACCTTC. Translation: CASTKEVPYGYTF.

The rearrangement joins TRBV5-1 to TRBJ2-7; tentatively, D is TRBD1 (6 bases). V was cut by 4 bases and J by 4 bases, with 18 bases left in between. Per the germline V gene, CDR1 is SGHRS and CDR2 is YFSETQ. CDR3 length: 15 amino acids. CDR3 residues: CASSIGARGTYEQYF. The CDR3 DNA reads TGCGCCAGCAGCATAGGAGCCAGGGGTACTTACGAGCAGTACTTC.

In its sample, this clonotype was seen many times. The chain couples TRBV19 to TRBJ2-5, with 12 positions matching TRBD2. Germline lookup yields CDR1 LNHDA and CDR2 SQIVND (reference sequence). The CDR3 extends over 21 amino acids. V was pared by 3 bases and J by 3 bases, with 20 bases of the junction left unmatched. CDR3 region: CASSIRTLTSGRFSGEETQYF. CDR3 nucleotide sequence: TGTGCCAGTAGTATCCGGACACTGACTAGCGGGAGATTCTCGGGGGAAGAGACCCAGTACTTC.

V and J are TRBV19 and TRBJ2-3; TRBD1 agrees at 8 bases. The CDR3 loop spans 16 amino acids. With 5 bases clipped from V and 4 bases from J, the junction kept 11 bases outside the gene matches. Germline CDR1 reads LNHDA; CDR2 reads SQIVND (reference sequence). The CDR3 sequence: CASSLPPGGSADTQYF. CDR3 in DNA: TGTGCCAGTAGTCTCCCCCCAGGGGGCAGCGCAGATACGCAGTATTTT.

This clonotype was observed many times. The chain combines TRBV7-6 with TRBJ2-7; D call uncertain. Trimming pared 5 bases from V and 6 bases from J, leaving 8 bases between. This CDR3 region has 11 residues. CDR1 is SGHVS and CDR2 is FNYEAQ in the germline V gene. The CDR3 region is CASSPGSEQYF. CDR3 nucleotide sequence: TGTGCCAGCAGCCCTGGCAGCGAGCAGTACTTC.

Only a few counts were recorded for this clonotype. This chain uses TRBV9 with TRBJ2-7, with D perhaps matching TRBD1 (5 bases). V lost 4 bases and J lost 2, with 13 bases in between. Per the germline V gene, CDR1 is SGDLS and CDR2 is YYNGEE. The CDR3 sequence is 14 residues long. CDR3 region: CASSSTTAAYEQYF. The CDR3 coding sequence is TGTGCCAGCAGCTCCACGACAGCTGCCTACGAGCAGTACTTC.

This clonotype was recorded many times. The rearrangement links TRBV5-6 to TRBJ1-5; D gene ambiguous. V was trimmed by 0 bases and J by 4 bases, leaving 11 bases between them. Germline V gene sequence: CDR1 SGHDT, CDR2 YYEEEE. The CDR3 extends over 15 amino acids. CDR3 protein: CASSLGPELNQPQHF. The CDR3 nucleotides are TGTGCCAGCAGCTTGGGGCCAGAACTGAATCAGCCCCAGCATTTT.

A word on this clonotype: One base away lies a much larger clone, so this may be a sequencing read error. CDR3 bases: TGTGCCAGCGGTTTAGGTAGAAGAAACAATGAGCAGTTCTTC. Its translation: CASGLGRRNNEQFF. The chain employs TRBV27 and TRBJ2-1; D unclear. Germline V lookup: CDR1 MNHEY, CDR2 SMNVEV (reference sequence). The CDR3 contains 14 residues.

This rearrangement joins TRBV6-5 to TRBJ2-1; D is perhaps TRBD1 (6 bases). V was trimmed by 0 bases and J by 4 bases, leaving 16 bases between them. CDR1 is MNHEY, CDR2 SVGAGI, per germline. CDR3 length equals 17 residues. For the CDR3, the DNA is TGTGCCAGCAGTTACTCTAGCACAGGGAACGTATACAATGAGCAGTTCTTC. Translated: CASSYSSTGNVYNEQFF.

This clonotype was detected only a few times. The V and J genes are TRBV29-1 and TRBJ2-7, with 14 positions matching TRBD2. V shed 4 bases and J 3 bases; nucleotides not matched to a gene: 11. This CDR3 is built from 17 residues. CDR1 and CDR2 (germline): SQVTM, ANQGSEA. The CDR3 sequence: CSVGPTGTSGRHYEQYF. The CDR3 nucleotides are TGCAGCGTTGGGCCGACCGGGACTAGCGGGAGACACTACGAGCAGTACTTC.

This rearrangement joins TRBV7-9 to TRBJ2-7; TRBD1 matches at 9 bases. V gave up 4 bases and J gave up 1 base; unmatched junction bases: 11. CDR1 and CDR2 from the germline V gene are SEHNR and FQNEAQ (reference sequence). The length of the CDR3 is 17 residues. The CDR3 is CASSSPVRQGGSYEQYF. The CDR3 DNA reads TGTGCCAGCAGCTCCCCTGTTAGACAGGGGGGGTCCTACGAGCAGTACTTC.

This rearrangement joins TRBV27 to TRBJ2-7; 8 bases map to TRBD2. V was pared by 6 bases and J by 2 bases, with 9 bases of the junction left unmatched. The length of the CDR3 is 15 residues. CDR1 and CDR2 from the germline V gene are MNHEY and SMNVEV (reference sequence). In nucleotides, the CDR3 is TGTGCCAGCAGGGGGCCGGGTAGCGGGACCTACGAGCAGTACTTC. Translation: CASRGPGSGTYEQYF.

The CDR3 loop reads CSARVDQPQHF. CDR3 coding DNA: TGCAGTGCTAGGGTGGATCAGCCCCAGCATTTT. J is TRBJ1-5 and V is TRBV20-1; D not certain. Trimming pared 3 bases from V and 5 bases from J, leaving 5 bases between. Germline V gene sequence: CDR1 DFQATT, CDR2 SNEGSKA (reference sequence). The CDR3 runs 11 residues.

As DNA, the CDR3 is TGTGCCAGCAGTCCCTTTAGCGGGATCTACGAGCAGTACTTC. It yields the protein CASSPFSGIYEQYF. The rearrangement uses TRBV27 and TRBJ2-7; TRBD2 matches at 8 bases. J lost 3 bases, V lost 5 bases, and 6 bases had no gene match. This CDR3 contains 14 residues. Germline V gives CDR1 MNHEY, CDR2 SMNVEV (reference sequence).

This clonotype has at least ten counts. The rearrangement links TRBV11-2 to TRBJ1-1; D remains ambiguous. Trimming removed 7 bases at V and 5 bases at J, with 11 bases between. The CDR3 runs to 12 residues. CDR1 is SGHAT, CDR2 FQNNGV, per germline. Written as DNA, the CDR3 is TGTGCCAGCACCCACGCCCGGACTGAAGCTTTCTTT. This encodes CASTHARTEAFF.

The CDR3 sequence is CASSIGEGGGGYTF. The CDR3 coding sequence is TGTGCCAGTAGTATCGGAGAGGGGGGTGGAGGCTACACCTTC. J is TRBJ1-2 and V is TRBV19; D is possibly TRBD1 (6 bases). V lost 3 bases, J lost 8 bases, and 16 bases lay in between. The germline V gene encodes CDR1 LNHDA and CDR2 SQIVND (reference sequence). This CDR3 contains 14 residues.

This clonotype was seen at least ten times. The chain uses TRBV7-6 and TRBJ2-1, with TRBD2 matching 9 bases. CDR1 and CDR2 (germline): SGHVS, FNYEAQ. The CDR3 is made up of 16 amino acids. The V gene end was trimmed by 5 bases and the J gene end by 4 bases; junction bases not matched to a gene: 9. The CDR3 reads CASSPTTSGYYNEQFF. The CDR3 region has the DNA TGTGCCAGCAGCCCGACGACTAGCGGATATTACAATGAGCAGTTCTTC.